The 31 T cell receptor beta chains presented below share a single source sample, sequenced in a study of OX40 agonist ivuxolimab in advanced cancers. This table comes from immunoSEQ multiplex PCR, and its TCRdb copy is limited to in-frame clones, with some not included. The table shows approximately 52,000 clones, with 83% occurring only once. Source: CD4+ or CD8+ T cells sorted from blood, taken in a trial of the OX40 agonist ivuxolimab. The receptor set was obtained from an adult with an advanced solid tumor such as melanoma, head and neck, liver or kidney cancer.

The rearrangement links TRBV30 to TRBJ2-5, with 8 bases matching TRBD1. Looked up from germline, CDR1 is GTSNPN and CDR2 is SVGIG (reference sequence). CDR3 length: 12 amino acids. V gave up 4 bases and J gave up 5 bases; unmatched junction bases: 3. Here the CDR3 reads CAWTGGFETQYF. In DNA form, the CDR3 reads TGTGCCTGGACAGGGGGCTTTGAGACCCAGTACTTC.

This rearrangement joins TRBV9 to TRBJ1-2; D is ambiguous. Germline-derived CDR1 and CDR2 are SGDLS and YYNGEE. This CDR3 comprises 15 residues. V lost 0 bases to trimming and J lost 4 bases, with 13 bases between them. DNA of the CDR3: TGTGCCAGCAGCGTAGCCCCTGGGGTTGCCTATGGCTACACCTTC. Translation: CASSVAPGVAYGYTF.

The V call is TRBV5-4, the J call TRBJ2-1; unclear D gene. The germline V and J ends were trimmed by 4 bases and 7 bases, with 9 bases remaining between them. Germline V gene lookup returns CDR1 SGHNT and CDR2 YYREEE (reference sequence). The CDR3 covers 12 residues. CDR3 bases: TGTGCCAGCAGCCGTACAGTGAATGAGCAGTTCTTC. It yields the protein CASSRTVNEQFF.

The genes are TRBV7-6 and TRBJ1-3, with D perhaps matching TRBD1 (5 bases). CDR1 is SGHVS and CDR2 is FNYEAQ in the germline V gene. The CDR3 spans 17 residues. Deletions cut 0 bases from V and 0 bases from J, with 12 bases between. This chain's CDR3 is CASSLASGPFSGNTIYF. The CDR3 region has the DNA TGTGCCAGCAGCTTAGCATCAGGGCCCTTCTCTGGAAACACCATATATTTT.

The DNA for the CDR3 is TGTGCCAGCTCCGGAGCGGGGGGCTCAGATACGCAGTATTTT. As protein: CASSGAGGSDTQYF. V usage is TRBV18 and J usage is TRBJ2-3, with 9 bases that match TRBD2. The ends lost 6 bases at V and 4 bases at J; junction bases unmatched: 5. The CDR3 loop spans 14 amino acids. Looked up from germline, CDR1 is KGHSH and CDR2 is LQKENI.

The chain employs TRBV15 and TRBJ2-5, with 8 nucleotides matching TRBD2. This CDR3 is built from 15 residues. V was pared by 2 bases and J by 2 bases, with 4 bases of the junction left unmatched. Germline values: CDR1 LNHNV, CDR2 YYDKDF (reference sequence). The CDR3 is CATSRSRGGQETQYF. CDR3 bases: TGTGCCACCAGCAGATCTCGCGGGGGGCAAGAGACCCAGTACTTC.

The genes are TRBV6-5 and TRBJ1-5, with D hard to call. Germline V lookup: CDR1 MNHEY, CDR2 SVGAGI. The CDR3 covers 15 residues. V lost 0 bases and J lost 10, with 16 bases in between. CDR3 sequence reads: CASSYSGSDIRPQHF. The CDR3 DNA reads TGTGCCAGCAGTTACTCGGGGTCGGATATCAGACCCCAGCATTTT.

This clone was found a few times. This chain links TRBV18 with TRBJ2-5; TRBD2 matches 7 bases. Germline CDR1 KGHSH, CDR2 LQKENI. The V segment lost 1 base and the J segment 5 bases; nucleotides outside the gene matches: 4. The CDR3 loop spans 14 amino acids. CDR3 coding DNA: TGTGCCAGCTCACCACAGCGGGGCGGTGAGACCCAGTACTTC. Protein: CASSPQRGGETQYF.

The chain joins TRBV6-5 to TRBJ1-1; the D gene is possibly TRBD1 (5 bases). The V gene lost 0 bases and the J gene lost 3 bases, with 11 bases spanning the gap. CDR3 length equals 15 residues. Germline V gives CDR1 MNHEY, CDR2 SVGAGI. CDR3 in DNA: TGTGCCAGCAGTTACTCGAGCCAGGGAGACACTGAAGCTTTCTTT. It is translated as CASSYSSQGDTEAFF.

The chain recombines TRBV7-8 with TRBJ1-6; 8 bases are a match to TRBD1. The CDR3 extends over 13 amino acids. CDR1 and CDR2 from the germline V gene are SGHVS and FQNEAQ. V shed 3 bases, J shed 10 bases, and the junction held 2 bases outside the gene matches. As DNA, the CDR3 is TGTGCCAGCAGCTTTCCAGGGGGCTCACCCCTCCACTTT. The encoded protein is CASSFPGGSPLHF.

The rearrangement uses TRBV7-9 and TRBJ2-5, with a possible D match to TRBD2 (6 bases). Trimming pared 5 bases from V and 2 bases from J, leaving 15 bases between. Germline V gene sequence: CDR1 SEHNR, CDR2 FQNEAQ (reference sequence). This CDR3 contains 15 residues. CDR3 loop: CASSPLGGPQETQYF. In DNA form, the CDR3 reads TGTGCCAGCAGCCCTCTCGGGGGTCCGCAAGAGACCCAGTACTTC.

This clone has only one observation. This sample includes further DNA sequences coding for the same CDR3. V gene TRBV9 combines with J gene TRBJ2-2; unclear D gene. The V and J ends lost 4 bases and 2 bases respectively, with 15 bases between them. This CDR3 is 16 amino acids long. Germline V gene data show CDR1 as SGDLS and CDR2 as YYNGEE. The CDR3 DNA follows: TGTGCCAGCAGCCCCTCTCCCGGGTTAAACACCGGGGAGCTGTTTTTT. It is translated as CASSPSPGLNTGELFF.

The chain links TRBV7-9 to TRBJ1-3; TRBD1 agrees at 7 bases. The V and J ends lost 1 base and 1 base, in that order; junction bases with no gene match: 7. The CDR3 has 17 residues. Germline V CDR1 and CDR2: SEHNR, FQNEAQ (reference sequence). In DNA form, the CDR3 reads TGTGCCAGCAGCTTAGAGGGACAGCGGTATTCTGGAAACACCATATATTTT. Residues: CASSLEGQRYSGNTIYF. Combining the CDR3 with reference TRBV7-9 and TRBJ1-3 gives the whole variable domain DTGVSQNPRHKITKRGQNVTFRCDPISEHNRLYWYRQTLGQGPEFLTYFQNEAQLEKSRLLSDRFSAERPKGSFSTLEIQRTEQGDSAMYLCASSLEGQRYSGNTIYFGEGSWLTVV.

This clone was counted only a few times. The chain links TRBV5-4 to TRBJ2-1; possibly TRBD2 for D (7 bases). The V and J ends lost 6 bases and 4 bases respectively, with 20 bases between them. The CDR3 has 16 residues. From germline, CDR1 is SGHNT and CDR2 YYREEE (reference sequence). CDR3 protein: CASTRGIQGGYNEQFF. In DNA, the CDR3 is TGTGCCAGCACCCGCGGAATACAGGGAGGGTACAATGAGCAGTTCTTC.

V gene TRBV5-1 combines with J gene TRBJ1-1; D not resolved. CDR3 size: 13 residues. Between the trimmed V and J ends, which lost 3 bases and 3 bases, there was a span of 9 bases. CDR1 and CDR2 from the germline V gene are SGHRS and YFSETQ. CDR3 residues: CASSSDPDTEAFF. CDR3 in DNA: TGCGCCAGCAGCTCCGACCCGGACACTGAAGCTTTCTTT.

The chain combines TRBV11-2 with TRBJ2-7, with D hard to call. Germline CDR1 is SGHAT and CDR2 is FQNNGV. The length of the CDR3 is 12 residues. Between the trimmed V and J ends, which lost 5 bases and 4 bases, there was a span of 9 bases. The CDR3 coding sequence is TGTGCCAGCAGCCCTATACATTACGAGCAGTACTTC. The encoded protein is CASSPIHYEQYF.

The chain has TRBV11-2 and TRBJ2-7; 14 nucleotides align to TRBD2. The V and J ends lost 2 bases and 5 bases, in that order; junction bases with no gene match: 5. The germline V gene encodes CDR1 SGHAT and CDR2 FQNNGV. CDR3 length: 16 residues. The CDR3, as DNA: TGTGCCAGCAGCTTACGACTAGCGGGGGGGCTCCACGAGCAGTACTTC. Its translation is CASSLRLAGGLHEQYF.

V and J are TRBV9 and TRBJ2-1, with D uncertain. The CDR3 length is 14 residues. The V end was cut by 4 bases, the J end by 7 bases, with 15 bases between. Per germline, CDR1 SGDLS and CDR2 YYNGEE. DNA of the CDR3: TGTGCCAGCAGCTTTACTACGTATGGGAATGAGCAGTTCTTC. It is translated as CASSFTTYGNEQFF.

This chain's CDR3 is CASSATMTGMYGNTIYF. CDR3 DNA: TGTGCCAGCAGCGCCACCATGACAGGGATGTATGGAAACACCATATATTTT. The J gene is TRBJ1-3, the V gene TRBV9; 7 nucleotides align to TRBD1. V lost 3 bases to trimming and J lost 3 bases; unmatched junction nucleotides: 12. The germline CDR1 and CDR2 sequences are SGDLS and YYNGEE. CDR3 length equals 17 residues. Variable domain in full (rest from reference TRBV9 and TRBJ1-3): DSGVTQTPKHLITATGQRVTLRCSPRSGDLSVYWYQQSLDQGLQFLIQYYNGEERAKGNILERFSAQQFPDLHSELNLSSLELGDSALYFCASSATMTGMYGNTIYFGEGSWLTVV.

The gene calls are TRBV4-2 and TRBJ2-7; no definite D call. The CDR3 spans 14 residues. CDR1 and CDR2 from the germline V gene are LGHNA and YNFKEQ. Trimming pared 1 base from V and 4 bases from J, leaving 11 bases between. The CDR3 region is CASSQAILSYEQYF. CDR3 DNA sequence: TGTGCCAGCAGCCAAGCTATCCTAAGTTACGAGCAGTACTTC.

The genes are TRBV4-3 and TRBJ1-1; possible D gene TRBD1, 6 bases. The V and J ends lost 3 bases and 8 bases respectively, with 10 bases between them. CDR3 length: 12 amino acids. From germline, CDR1 is LGHNA and CDR2 YSLEER. The CDR3 DNA is TGCGCCAGCAGCCATGTTACAGGGGAAGCTTTCTTT. Its translation is CASSHVTGEAFF.

This chain joins TRBV30 and TRBJ1-5; D gene uncertain. CDR1 is GTSNPN and CDR2 is SVGIG in the germline V gene (reference sequence). The ends were cut back, 0 bases at V and 6 bases at J, with 9 bases in the middle. The CDR3 loop spans 13 amino acids. CDR3 in amino acids: CAWSVFGFQPQHF. The CDR3 nucleotides are TGTGCCTGGAGTGTTTTTGGTTTTCAGCCCCAGCATTTT.

The chain employs TRBV5-4 and TRBJ1-1; maybe TRBD1 (5 bases). Germline lookup yields CDR1 SGHNT and CDR2 YYREEE (reference sequence). This CDR3 region has 15 residues. V gave up 5 bases and J gave up 4 bases, with 18 bases separating them. This chain's CDR3 is CASSTALGGVTEAFF. CDR3 coding DNA: TGTGCCAGCAGTACCGCCCTGGGGGGGGTCACTGAAGCTTTCTTT.

The chain carries TRBV29-1 and TRBJ1-1, with TRBD1 identical over 7 bases. J lost 9 bases, V lost 7 bases, and 14 bases had no gene match. The germline V gene encodes CDR1 SQVTM and CDR2 ANQGSEA. The CDR3 consists of 13 residues. CDR3 sequence reads: CSGTETGSGKAFF. The DNA of the CDR3 is TGCAGCGGGACTGAGACAGGGAGTGGCAAAGCTTTCTTT.

The genes are TRBV4-3 and TRBJ2-2; no reliable D call. The germline gives CDR1 LGHNA, CDR2 YSLEER. This CDR3 is 16 amino acids long. The V end lost 4 bases, the J end lost 0 bases, and 12 bases lay between the germline ends. This CDR3 is CASSRRPAANTGELFF. In nucleotides, the CDR3 is TGCGCCAGCAGCCGCCGCCCGGCGGCGAACACCGGGGAGCTGTTTTTT.

By share of the sample, this clone is medium-sized. V usage is TRBV29-1 and J usage is TRBJ1-3; D may be TRBD1 (6 bases). The germline V gene encodes CDR1 SQVTM and CDR2 ANQGSEA. The CDR3 is 14 amino acids. The V end was cut by 2 bases, the J end by 0 bases, with 8 bases between. CDR3 sequence (DNA): TGCAGCGTTGAACAGGGGTTCTCTGGAAACACCATATATTTT. It is translated as CSVEQGFSGNTIYF. Filled out from reference TRBV29-1 and TRBJ1-3, the complete variable domain reads SAVISQKPSRDICQRGTSLTIQCQVDSQVTMMFWYRQQPGQSLTLIATANQGSEATYESGFVIDKFPISRPNLTFSTLTVSNMSPEDSSIYLCSVEQGFSGNTIYFGEGSWLTVV.

About this clone: The junction and the germline gene differ at one end; a read error may be behind it. The chain couples TRBV7-7 to TRBJ2-2; possible D gene TRBD2, 6 bases. Germline V lookup: CDR1 SSHAT, CDR2 FNYEAQ (reference sequence). CDR3 length equals 15 residues. The CDR3 region is CASSLAAGGAGELFF. For the CDR3, the DNA is TGTGCTAGCAGCTTAGCAGCCGGAGGGGCCGGGGAGCTGTTTTTT.

This clone has a handful of counts. The V gene is TRBV6-5, the J gene TRBJ1-2, with TRBD1 identical over 7 bases. V shed 6 bases, J shed 7 bases, and the junction held 8 bases outside the gene matches. The CDR3 sequence is 13 residues long. From germline, CDR1 is MNHEY and CDR2 SVGAGI. CDR3 nucleotides: TGTGCCAGCAGGCTTACGACAGGGCTTGGCTACACCTTC. Translation gives CASRLTTGLGYTF.

The rearrangement joins TRBV18 to TRBJ2-1, with D hard to call. From germline, CDR1 is KGHSH and CDR2 LQKENI. The V end was cut by 0 bases, the J end by 6 bases, with 15 bases between. CDR3 size: 16 residues. In DNA, the CDR3 is TGTGCCAGCTCACCACCCTACGCCCCGAGTCGCAATGAGCAGTTCTTC. Translated: CASSPPYAPSRNEQFF. Filled out from reference TRBV18 and TRBJ2-1, the complete variable domain reads NAGVMQNPRHLVRRRGQEARLRCSPMKGHSHVYWYRQLPEEGLKFMVYLQKENIIDESGMPKERFSAEFPKEGPSILRIQQVVRGDSAAYFCASSPPYAPSRNEQFFGPGTRLTVL.

This clone was seen more than once but under ten times. The same CDR3 also results from other DNA sequences found in this sample. This chain links TRBV28 with TRBJ1-5, with D hard to call. The CDR3 length is 16 residues. The V and J ends lost 4 bases and 3 bases respectively, with 16 bases between them. Looked up from germline, CDR1 is MDHEN and CDR2 is SYDVKM. The CDR3 DNA reads as TGTGCCAGCAGTTCTCAGTTCGGAACCACCAATCAGCCCCAGCATTTT. Amino acid sequence: CASSSQFGTTNQPQHF.

V usage is TRBV7-2 and J usage is TRBJ1-5; TRBD1 matches 8 bases. The CDR3 is 14 amino acids. From germline, CDR1 is SGHTA and CDR2 FQGNSA. The ends lost 4 bases at V and 7 bases at J; junction bases unmatched: 6. The CDR3 DNA reads as TGTGCCAGCAGCTCACAGGGGGTCCGACAGCCCCAGCATTTT. Protein: CASSSQGVRQPQHF. Together with reference TRBV7-2 and TRBJ1-5, the CDR3 gives the full variable domain: GAGVSQSPSNKVTEKGKDVELRCDPISGHTALYWYRQSLGQGLEFLIYFQGNSAPDKSGLPSDRFSAERTGGSVSTLTIQRTQQEDSAVYLCASSSQGVRQPQHFGDGTRLSIL.